Below, one TCR beta chain is given with its context. The CDR3 length is 13 residues. Germline V CDR1 and CDR2: KGHDR, SFDVKD. V shed 2 bases and J shed 5 bases, with 3 bases lying between them. This sample was taken from a study of Graves' ophthalmopathy and Graves' hyperthyroidism. Scientists amplified the TCR beta CDR3 regions from RNA transcripts. Investigators did first-round RT-PCR with HTBI primers, then second-round multiplex PCR. TCRdb re-called the multiplex PCR reads through MiXCR, storing one row per CDR3 protein. The data show about 1.1 million distinct CDR3 sequences, about two fifths seen once.

The chain joins TRBV24-1 to TRBJ2-6; D gene unclear. Sequenced: peripheral blood or thyroid tissue (not recorded which). This clonotype was obtained from an adult man with Graves' hyperthyroidism. The CDR3 DNA reads TGTGCCACCAGTGATTACAGGGCCAACGTCCTGACTTTC. Translation: CATSDYRANVLTF.